This TCR beta chain was retrieved from a study of PD-1 blockade in classical Hodgkin lymphoma. The study's findings and limits: Significantly greater TCR diversity emerged by C4D1 in CD4+ cells but not CD8+ cells.

This clone showed up just once. The antigen is unknown. Regarding time point: cycle 4 day 1 (C4D1), after around six weeks of nivolumab. Every patient relapsed after autologous stem cell transplantation, and brentuximab vedotin exposure varied. The study purified CD4+ T cells from thawed PBMCs using magnetic negative selection. Only in-frame clones appear in the TCRdb table, and some are missing; sequencing was by immunoSEQ multiplex PCR. This table holds over 15,000 clones, 75% found once. The CDR3 covers 13 residues. Per germline, CDR1 KGHSH and CDR2 LQKENI. Trimming removed 3 bases from V and 8 bases from J, with 11 bases in between.

This chain uses TRBV18 with TRBJ2-1; no reliable D call. The input for sequencing was CD4+ T cells from blood, taken before the fourth cycle of nivolumab. The TCR originated in a human donor with classical Hodgkin lymphoma. DNA for the CDR3: TGTGCCAGCTCACCGGGTTTATACGATGAGCAGTTCTTC. Translation: CASSPGLYDEQFF. The variable domain in full, completed from reference TRBV18 and TRBJ2-1, reads NAGVMQNPRHLVRRRGQEARLRCSPMKGHSHVYWYRQLPEEGLKFMVYLQKENIIDESGMPKERFSAEFPKEGPSILRIQQVVRGDSAAYFCASSPGLYDEQFFGPGTRLTVL.